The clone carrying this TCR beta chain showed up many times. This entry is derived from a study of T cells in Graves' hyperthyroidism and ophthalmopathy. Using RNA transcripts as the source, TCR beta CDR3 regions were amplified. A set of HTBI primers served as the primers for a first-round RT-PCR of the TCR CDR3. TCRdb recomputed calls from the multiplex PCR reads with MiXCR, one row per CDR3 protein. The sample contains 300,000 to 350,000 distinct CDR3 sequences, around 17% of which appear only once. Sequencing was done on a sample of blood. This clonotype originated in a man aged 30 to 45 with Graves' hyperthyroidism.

CDR3 DNA sequence: TGCAGTGCTCCCCGACTAGGCCGTACGGACAATGAGCAGTTCTTC. This translates into CSAPRLGRTDNEQFF. The chain recombines TRBV20-1 with TRBJ2-1, with D tentatively TRBD2 (6 bases). This CDR3 is built from 15 residues. Germline V gene lookup returns CDR1 DFQATT and CDR2 SNEGSKA (reference sequence). The V gene lost 5 bases and the J gene lost 5 bases, with 19 bases spanning the gap.